This entry describes one TCR beta chain. Its antigen is not yet known. One base away there is no much larger clone; base qualities are not given. The CDR3 holds 16 amino acids from the cysteine to the phenylalanine. The sequence is cut down to CDR3 DNA, 48 bases in frame from base 1. Germline trimming amounts to 4 bases on V and 2 bases on J, with 9 as the count of junction bases outside the gene matches. As encoded in the germline V gene (reference sequence), CDR1 is SGHKS while CDR2 is YYEKEE. These data are taken from a study of response to subunit inactivated influenza vaccine listed by TCRdb under 2018. About the full investigation: Deep quantitative T cell receptor repertoire profiling was used in the study to track responses to a trivalent subunit inactivated influenza vaccine.

The library was generated by RT-PCR. Sequencing used an Illumina HiSeq 2500. TCRdb reran the public reads through fastp at Q25 and MiXCR, keeping productive beta chains. All rows with the same CDR3 protein become a single entry with the most common DNA and genes. A total of about 780,000 distinct CDR3 sequences appear in this sample, around a sixth of them only once. Together, the top ten hold roughly a tenth of the sample. What the study reported, not specific to this receptor: It was suggested by the authors that each seasonal influenza vaccination may recruit only a limited number of new T cells.

The sequences come from PBMCs from blood, collected about 5 days after vaccination. The V and J segments used are TRBV5-5 and TRBJ2-3, with 8 bases aligning to TRBD2. The TCR was taken from a man aged 50-60 years who received an inactivated influenza vaccine. Donor details come from another sample of the same person, matched by shared clones. The CDR3 loop reads CASSPPPSGYTDTQYF. The sequenced DNA is TGTGCCAGCAGCCCCCCCCCTAGCGGGTACACAGATACGCAGTATTTT.